These 6 T cell receptor beta chains were sequenced from one sample in a study of blood T cell repertoires in COVID-19 (dated by TCRdb to about 2020). The library was built by means of the immunoSEQ multiplex PCR assay. In TCRdb, the immuneACCESS table is reduced to in-frame sequences with V and J assigned. These tables do not hold every clone; where another copy was compared, an unresolved V gene accounts for under half, and the others remain unexplained. The sample data list over 40,000 clones, and 84% of these were observed just once. The ten most abundant clones make up 7.6% of the sample. Sequencing used peripheral blood. The source is a human donor in a cohort sampled during active COVID-19.

The chain employs TRBV5-1 and TRBJ1-3, with unresolved D. V was clipped by 0 bases and J by 0 bases, with 7 bases between them. The germline CDR1 and CDR2 sequences are SGHRS and YFSETQ. The CDR3 contains 15 residues. The CDR3 loop is CASSLGSGSGNTIYF. The DNA of the CDR3 is TGCGCCAGCAGCTTGGGCTCAGGCTCTGGAAACACCATATATTTT. Looking up the rest from reference TRBV5-1 and TRBJ1-3 gives the full variable domain: KAGVTQTPRYLIKTRGQQVTLSCSPISGHRSVSWYQQTPGQGLQFLFEYFSETQRNKGNFPGRFSGRQFSNSRSEMNVSTLELGDSALYLCASSLGSGSGNTIYFGEGSWLTVV.

The chain couples TRBV11-3 to TRBJ2-7; no definite D call. Between the trimmed V and J ends, which lost 6 bases and 2 bases, there was a span of 11 bases. Germline loops: CDR1 SGHNT, CDR2 YENEEA. This CDR3 has 13 residues. CDR3 DNA sequence: TGTGCCAGCAGTAATCGACACACCTACGAGCAGTACTTC. Translated, it gives CASSNRHTYEQYF.

Only one count was recorded for this clone. The chain employs TRBV10-3 and TRBJ2-1; weak D call: TRBD2 (5 bases). The CDR3 contains 14 residues. Germline V CDR1 and CDR2: ENHRY, SYGVKD. V shed 6 bases and J shed 8 bases, with 17 bases lying between them. CDR3 DNA: TGTGCCATCAGGGGCCAAACTAGTAGCGATGAGCAGTTCTTC. It codes for CAIRGQTSSDEQFF.

The chain uses TRBV5-4 and TRBJ2-2; D possibly corresponds to TRBD1 (6 bases). The CDR3 loop spans 15 amino acids. The germline CDR1 and CDR2 sequences are SGHNT and YYREEE (reference sequence). V was pared by 9 bases and J by 1 base, with 16 bases between. CDR3 sequence (DNA): TGTGCCACCAACGGACCGACAGGGAACACCGGGGAGCTGTTTTTT. Residues: CATNGPTGNTGELFF.

V is TRBV2 and J is TRBJ2-1; 7 bases fit TRBD2. CDR1 and CDR2 (germline): SNHLY, FYNNEI. With 5 bases clipped from V and 2 bases from J, the junction kept 6 bases outside the gene matches. The CDR3 length is 15 residues. The CDR3 loop reads CASSPAGRTYNEQFF. CDR3 DNA: TGTGCCAGCAGTCCAGCGGGAAGAACCTACAATGAGCAGTTCTTC. Full variable domain (rest looked up from reference TRBV2 and TRBJ2-1): EPEVTQTPSHQVTQMGQEVILRCVPISNHLYFYWYRQILGQKVEFLVSFYNNEISEKSEIFDDQFSVERPDGSNFTLKIRSTKLEDSAMYFCASSPAGRTYNEQFFGPGTRLTVL.

The rearrangement uses TRBV5-1 and TRBJ2-2; 11 nucleotides agree with TRBD2. The CDR3 is 15 amino acids. The germline V gene encodes CDR1 SGHRS and CDR2 YFSETQ. Unmatched junction bases numbered 4, after V lost 4 bases and J lost 5 bases. This chain's CDR3 is CASSLAGGGTGELFF. The CDR3 nucleotides are TGCGCCAGCAGCCTAGCGGGAGGAGGAACCGGGGAGCTGTTTTTT.